Listed below are T cell receptor beta chains from one sample, sequenced in a study of a mutant IDH1 vaccine in newly diagnosed glioma. Repertoires were generated with immunoSEQ multiplex PCR, while TCRdb's copy carries only in-frame clones and drops some. The profile shows 30,000 to 40,000 clones, about four fifths of them singletons. Their specific antigens are unknown. The sequencing here drew on PBMCs, taken from a glioma patient whose treatment included an IDH1 peptide vaccine. The receptor source for this set is a man in his forties or fifties with glioma. Both conserved end residues are trimmed from each CDR3.

V gene,J gene,CDR3 protein
TRBV6-1,TRBJ2-7,ASTPSGYEQY
TRBV6-5,TRBJ1-1,ASSSGGTVNTEAF
TRBV2,TRBJ2-2,ASSEWTADRELF
TRBV18,TRBJ1-2,ASSPLTDQYGYT
TRBV6-6,TRBJ2-7,ASSYPDGDSYEQY
TRBV27,TRBJ1-5,ASSLAGAGNQPQH
TRBV5-4,TRBJ2-2,ASSEIGGGELF
TRBV11-3,TRBJ2-1,ASSPGLNEQF
TRBV27,TRBJ1-1,ASSFGGVSEAF
TRBV6-1,TRBJ1-2,ASSEYDRVGGYT
TRBV16,TRBJ1-2,ASSQGPSRGHGYT
TRBV5-1,TRBJ1-2,ASSLGGDYGYT
TRBV7-2,TRBJ1-1,ASSLRQGLIGTEAF
TRBV7-9,TRBJ1-1,ASRGTGTEAF
TRBV7-9,TRBJ2-7,ASSPTGAEQY
TRBV7-2,TRBJ2-7,ASSLGQHSYEQY
TRBV19,TRBJ1-2,ASSGGIYDGYT
TRBV7-9,TRBJ2-2,ASSPGHLSTGELF
TRBV5-6,TRBJ1-2,ASSGRSRYGYT
TRBV7-9,TRBJ2-7,ASSYGGSNRPYEQY
TRBV28,TRBJ2-2,ASRQGVTGELF
TRBV4-1,TRBJ1-2,ASSQELSNYGYT
TRBV7-6,TRBJ2-2,ASSSLQTGELF
TRBV18,TRBJ1-1,ASSVEGTGNEAF
TRBV4-1,TRBJ1-2,ASSQVGVQVNT
TRBV5-1,TRBJ1-5,ASSLGAANQPQH
TRBV5-8,TRBJ1-5,ASSFWTGNQPQH
TRBV7-2,TRBJ2-1,ASRLAGGRDNEQF
TRBV18,TRBJ1-1,ASSPNRGLDTEAF
TRBV2,TRBJ1-1,ASSWDSEFAEAF
TRBV11-1,TRBJ2-1,ASSRSGGRSEQF
TRBV11-2,TRBJ2-7,ASSLGPGYEQY
TRBV6-5,TRBJ2-1,ASSKGVVDNEQF
TRBV7-9,TRBJ1-1,ASSPTRAGKDTEAF
TRBV15,TRBJ2-7,ATSPRGASSYEQY
TRBV30,TRBJ1-1,AWFPFVSNTEAF
TRBV28,TRBJ2-5,ASTSGGVMETQY
TRBV11-2,TRBJ1-2,ASSIDIGYGYT
TRBV29-1,TRBJ2-2,SVAGGRAAGELF
TRBV5-4,TRBJ2-4,ASSLNTTIQY
TRBV5-1,TRBJ1-1,ASSLVGTEFNTEAF
TRBV6-1,TRBJ2-5,ASSVNRGKETQY
TRBV19,TRBJ2-4,ATAGLAGGQGFIQY
TRBV14,TRBJ2-1,ASSPAIRGGSFYNEQF
TRBV4-3,TRBJ2-5,ASSKNTGGSETQY
TRBV18,TRBJ2-4,ASSPNRGDIQY
TRBV25-1,TRBJ2-5,ASQTRGTGY
TRBV19,TRBJ2-2,ASQLRGGTGELF
TRBV9,TRBJ1-1,ASSILDGETEAF
TRBV5-4,TRBJ2-1,ASSASYNEQF